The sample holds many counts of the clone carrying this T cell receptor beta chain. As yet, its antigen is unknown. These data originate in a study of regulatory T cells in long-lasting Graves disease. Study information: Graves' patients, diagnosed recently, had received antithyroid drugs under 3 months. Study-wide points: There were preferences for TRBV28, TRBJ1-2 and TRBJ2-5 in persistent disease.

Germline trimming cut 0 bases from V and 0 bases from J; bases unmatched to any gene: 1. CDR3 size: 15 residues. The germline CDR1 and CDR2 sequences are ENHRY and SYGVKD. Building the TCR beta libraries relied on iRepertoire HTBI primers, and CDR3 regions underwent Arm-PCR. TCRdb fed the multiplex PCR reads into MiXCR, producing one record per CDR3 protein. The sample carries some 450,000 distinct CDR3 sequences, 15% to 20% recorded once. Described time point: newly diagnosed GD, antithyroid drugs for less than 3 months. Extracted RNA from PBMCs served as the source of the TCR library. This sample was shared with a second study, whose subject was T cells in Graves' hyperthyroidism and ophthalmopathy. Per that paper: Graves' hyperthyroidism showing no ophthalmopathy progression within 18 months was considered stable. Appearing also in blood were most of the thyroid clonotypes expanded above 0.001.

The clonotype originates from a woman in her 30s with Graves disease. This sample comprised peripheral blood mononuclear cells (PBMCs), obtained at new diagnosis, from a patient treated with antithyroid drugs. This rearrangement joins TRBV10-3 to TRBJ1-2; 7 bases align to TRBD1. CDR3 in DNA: TGTGCCATCAGTGAGTCGGGACAGCCTAACTATGGCTACACCTTC. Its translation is CAISESGQPNYGYTF.